The rows below give T cell receptor gamma chains drawn from one sample of a study of γδ T cells in repeated Plasmodium falciparum infection. TCRdb processed the multiplex PCR reads again with the CATT caller. The sample carries tens of thousands of gamma-chain clones, roughly 3.1% recorded once. The specimen sequenced was gamma-delta T cells from blood. These TCRs come from a pool of human donors (malaria-infected and uninfected, not separated). Both conserved end residues are part of each CDR3. The order of the fields is J gene, V gene, CDR3 protein.

TRGJ1/TRGJ2,TRGV5,CATWDRPSKFSNYYKKLF
TRGJ1/TRGJ2,TRGV9,CALWDHERYKKLF
TRGJP2,TRGV5P,CATWGRSGKLDSDWIKTF
TRGJ1/TRGJ2,TRGV5,CATWATHEDYKKLF
TRGJ1/TRGJ2,TRGV9,CALWEVLGNYYKKLF
TRGJ1/TRGJ2,TRGV9,CALWGRYYDKKLF
TRGJ1/TRGJ2,TRGV9,CALWEGASYYKKLF
TRGJ1/TRGJ2,TRGV4,CATWDGSYYKKLF
TRGJ1/TRGJ2,TRGV3,CATWDRPYSNYYKKLF
TRGJ1/TRGJ2,TRGV5,CATWANYYKKLF
TRGJP2,TRGV3,CATWDRFRGPCSDWIKTF
TRGJP1,TRGV4,CATWDGNSTGWFKIF
TRGJP2,TRGV9,CALWEVPRSSDWIKTF
TRGJ1/TRGJ2,TRGV5,CATWDSPIIINYYKKLF
TRGJ1/TRGJ2,TRGV9,CALWEGIKKLF
TRGJ1/TRGJ2,TRGV9,CALWEVPGYKKLF
TRGJP,TRGV9,CALWEVNEGGKKIKVF
TRGJ1/TRGJ2,TRGV3,CATWDRLPSYYKKLF
TRGJ1/TRGJ2,TRGV4,CATWDGLWHYKKLF
TRGJP,TRGV9,CALWEVKAKLGKKIKVF
TRGJ1/TRGJ2,TRGV5,CATWDRSFGYKKLF
TRGJ1/TRGJ2,TRGV5,CATWDRPYYKKLF